This TCR beta chain stems from a study of siplizumab effects on memory and regulatory T cells. Generated by immunoSEQ multiplex PCR, the TCRdb table keeps only in-frame clones and is missing some. The table lists fewer than 70,000 clones, about 90% of them singletons. V lost 6 bases and J lost 7, with 10 bases in between. The germline gives CDR1 SGHTA, CDR2 FQGNSA. This CDR3 is 12 amino acids long. The V gene is TRBV7-2, the J gene TRBJ2-1; D gene unclear. The sequence was obtained from a human donor in good health. Material: Tregs sorted from blood. For the CDR3, the DNA is TGTGCCAGCAGGCCCCTCCGGAATGAGCAGTTCTTC. This encodes CASRPLRNEQFF.